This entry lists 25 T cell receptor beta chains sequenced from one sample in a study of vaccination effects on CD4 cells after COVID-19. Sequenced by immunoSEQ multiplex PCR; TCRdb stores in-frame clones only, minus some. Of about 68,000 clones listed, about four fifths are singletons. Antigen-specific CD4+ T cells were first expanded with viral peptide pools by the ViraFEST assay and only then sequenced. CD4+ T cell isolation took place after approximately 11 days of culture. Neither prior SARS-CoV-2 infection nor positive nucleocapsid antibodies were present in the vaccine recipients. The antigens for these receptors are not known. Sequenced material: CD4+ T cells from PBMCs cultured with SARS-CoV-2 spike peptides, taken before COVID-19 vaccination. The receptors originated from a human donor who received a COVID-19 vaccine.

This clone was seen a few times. DNA of the CDR3: TGTGCCAGCAGCCAAGGGGACAGGGCTTACTACGAGCAGTACGTC. It specifies CASSQGDRAYYEQYV. The chain links TRBV14 to TRBJ2-7; TRBD1 aligns across 9 bases. Germline trimming cut 1 base from V and 3 bases from J; bases unmatched to any gene: 4. This CDR3 is built from 15 residues. The germline CDR1 and CDR2 sequences are SGHDN and FVKESK.

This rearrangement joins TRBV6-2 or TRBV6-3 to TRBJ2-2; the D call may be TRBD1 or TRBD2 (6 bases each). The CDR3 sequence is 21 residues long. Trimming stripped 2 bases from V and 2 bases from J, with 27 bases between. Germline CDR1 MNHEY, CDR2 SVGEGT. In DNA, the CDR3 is TGTGCCAGCAGTTACGGGGTTCTTCGAGGGGGGCCTCCAGTCAACACCGGGGAGCTGTTTTTT. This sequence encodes CASSYGVLRGGPPVNTGELFF.

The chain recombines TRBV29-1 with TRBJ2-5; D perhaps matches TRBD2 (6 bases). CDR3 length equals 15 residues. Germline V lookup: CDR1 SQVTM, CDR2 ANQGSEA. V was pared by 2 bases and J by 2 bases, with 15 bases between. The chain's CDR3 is CSVETVRGSQETQYF. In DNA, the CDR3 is TGCAGCGTTGAAACGGTACGGGGGTCGCAAGAGACCCAGTACTTC.

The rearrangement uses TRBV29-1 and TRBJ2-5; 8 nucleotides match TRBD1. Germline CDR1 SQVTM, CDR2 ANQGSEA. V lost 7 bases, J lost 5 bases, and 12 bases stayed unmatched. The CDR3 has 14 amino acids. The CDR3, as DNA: TGCAGCGCACGGACAGGGAGTACAAAGGAGACCCAGTACTTC. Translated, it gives CSARTGSTKETQYF.

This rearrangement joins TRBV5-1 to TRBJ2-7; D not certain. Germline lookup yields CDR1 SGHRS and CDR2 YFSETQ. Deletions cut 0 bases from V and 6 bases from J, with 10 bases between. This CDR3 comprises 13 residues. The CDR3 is CASSLGDGAEQYV. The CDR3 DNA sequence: TGCGCCAGCAGCTTGGGGGATGGTGCCGAGCAGTACGTC.

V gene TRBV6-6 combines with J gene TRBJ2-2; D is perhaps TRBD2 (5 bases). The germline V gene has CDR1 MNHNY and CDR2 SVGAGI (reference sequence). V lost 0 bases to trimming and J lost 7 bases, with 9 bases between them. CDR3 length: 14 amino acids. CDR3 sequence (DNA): TGTGCCAGCAGTTACTCCGAGGGTCTCGGGGAGCTGTTTTTT. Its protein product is CASSYSEGLGELFF.

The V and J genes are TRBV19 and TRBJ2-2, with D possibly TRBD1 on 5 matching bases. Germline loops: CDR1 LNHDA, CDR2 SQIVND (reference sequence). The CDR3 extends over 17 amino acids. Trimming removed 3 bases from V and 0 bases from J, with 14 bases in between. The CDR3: CASSIKLDSANTGELFF. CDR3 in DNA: TGTGCCAGTAGTATTAAACTCGACAGTGCGAACACCGGGGAGCTGTTTTTT.

The chain's CDR3 is CASIPMGQGVDTQYF. In DNA, the CDR3 is TGTGCCAGCATTCCCATGGGACAGGGGGTAGATACGCAGTATTTT. The chain carries TRBV27 and TRBJ2-3, with 11 bases that match TRBD1. The CDR3 totals 15 residues. Trimming took 7 bases from V and 5 from J; bases not matched to a gene: 8. Per the germline V gene, CDR1 is MNHEY and CDR2 is SMNVEV (reference sequence).

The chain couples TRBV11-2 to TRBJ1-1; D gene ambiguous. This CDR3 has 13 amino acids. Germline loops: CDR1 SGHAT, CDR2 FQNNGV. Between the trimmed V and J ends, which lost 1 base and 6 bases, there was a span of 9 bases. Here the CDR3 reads CASSLARAAEAFF. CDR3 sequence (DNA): TGTGCCAGCAGCTTAGCTAGGGCCGCTGAAGCTTTCTTT. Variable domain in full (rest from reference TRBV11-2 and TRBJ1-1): EAGVAQSPRYKIIEKRQSVAFWCNPISGHATLYWYQQILGQGPKLLIQFQNNGVVDDSQLPKDRFSAERLKGVDSTLKIQPAKLEDSAVYLCASSLARAAEAFFGQGTRLTVV.

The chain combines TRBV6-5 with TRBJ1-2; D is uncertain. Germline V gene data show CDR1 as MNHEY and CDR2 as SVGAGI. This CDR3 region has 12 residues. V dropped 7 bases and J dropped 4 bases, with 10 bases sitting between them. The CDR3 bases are TGTGCCAGCACTCGACCGACCTATGGCTACACCTTC. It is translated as CASTRPTYGYTF.

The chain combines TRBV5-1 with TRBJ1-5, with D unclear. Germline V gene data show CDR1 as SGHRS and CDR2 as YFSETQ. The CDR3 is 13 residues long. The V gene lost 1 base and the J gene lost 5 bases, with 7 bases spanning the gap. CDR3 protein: CASSLTGYQPQHF. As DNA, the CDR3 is TGCGCCAGCAGCTTGACTGGGTATCAGCCCCAGCATTTT.

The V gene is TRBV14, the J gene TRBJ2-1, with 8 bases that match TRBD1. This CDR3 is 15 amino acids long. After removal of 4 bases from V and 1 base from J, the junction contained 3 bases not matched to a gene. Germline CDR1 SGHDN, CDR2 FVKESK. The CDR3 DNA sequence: TGTGCCAGCAGCCGCTGGACAGGGTCCTACAATGAGCAGTTCTTC. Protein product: CASSRWTGSYNEQFF. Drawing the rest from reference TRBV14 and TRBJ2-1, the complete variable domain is EAGVTQFPSHSVIEKGQTVTLRCDPISGHDNLYWYRRVMGKEIKFLLHFVKESKQDESGMPNNRFLAERTGGTYSTLKVQPAELEDSGVYFCASSRWTGSYNEQFFGPGTRLTVL.

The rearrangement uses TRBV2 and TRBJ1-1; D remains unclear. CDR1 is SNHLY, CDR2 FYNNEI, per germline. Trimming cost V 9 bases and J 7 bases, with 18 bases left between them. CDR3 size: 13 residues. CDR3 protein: CARTSDRAGEAFF. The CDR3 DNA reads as TGTGCCAGGACCAGTGATAGGGCGGGTGAAGCTTTCTTT.

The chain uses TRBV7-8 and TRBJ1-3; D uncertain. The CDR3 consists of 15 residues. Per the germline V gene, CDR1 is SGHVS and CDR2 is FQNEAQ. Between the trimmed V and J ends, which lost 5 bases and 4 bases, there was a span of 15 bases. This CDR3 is CASSPTAYSGNTIYF. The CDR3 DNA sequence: TGTGCCAGCAGCCCCACGGCTTACTCCGGAAACACCATATATTTT.

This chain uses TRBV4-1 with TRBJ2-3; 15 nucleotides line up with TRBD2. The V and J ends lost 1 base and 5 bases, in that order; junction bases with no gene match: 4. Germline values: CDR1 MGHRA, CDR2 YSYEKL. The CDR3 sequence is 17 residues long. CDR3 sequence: CASSQAGLAGGIDTQYF. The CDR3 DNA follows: TGCGCCAGCAGCCAAGCGGGACTAGCGGGGGGTATAGATACGCAGTATTTT.

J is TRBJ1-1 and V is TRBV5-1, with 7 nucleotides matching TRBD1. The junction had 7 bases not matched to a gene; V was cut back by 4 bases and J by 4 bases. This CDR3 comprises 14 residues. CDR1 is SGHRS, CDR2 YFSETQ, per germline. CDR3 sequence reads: CASSARQGGTEAFF. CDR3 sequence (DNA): TGCGCCAGCAGCGCCCGACAGGGTGGCACTGAAGCTTTCTTT.

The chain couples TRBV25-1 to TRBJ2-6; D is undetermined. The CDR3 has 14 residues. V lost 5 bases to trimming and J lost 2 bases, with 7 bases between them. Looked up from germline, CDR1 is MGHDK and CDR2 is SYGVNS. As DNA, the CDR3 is TGTGCCAGCAGTTTAAGTACTGGGGCCAACGTCCTGACTTTC. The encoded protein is CASSLSTGANVLTF.

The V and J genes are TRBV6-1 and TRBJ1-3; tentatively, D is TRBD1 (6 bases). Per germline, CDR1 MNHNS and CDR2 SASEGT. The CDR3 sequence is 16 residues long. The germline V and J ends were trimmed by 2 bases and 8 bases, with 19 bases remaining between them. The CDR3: CASSERGGGLMDTIYF. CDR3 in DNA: TGTGCCAGCAGTGAAAGGGGGGGCGGGTTGATGGACACCATATATTTT.

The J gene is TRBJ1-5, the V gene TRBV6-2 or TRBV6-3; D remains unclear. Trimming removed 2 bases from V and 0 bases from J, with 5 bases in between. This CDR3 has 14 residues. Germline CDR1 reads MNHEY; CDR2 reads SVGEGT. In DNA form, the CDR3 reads TGTGCCAGCAGTTACCCGCCTAGCAATCAGCCCCAGCATTTT. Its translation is CASSYPPSNQPQHF.

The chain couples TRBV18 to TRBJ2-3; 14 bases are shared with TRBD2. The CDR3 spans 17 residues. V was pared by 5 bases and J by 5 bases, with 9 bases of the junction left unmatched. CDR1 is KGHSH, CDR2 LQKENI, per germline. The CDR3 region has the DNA TGTGCCAGCTCAAGGGGACTAGCGGGGGAAAAAGGAGATACGCAGTATTTT. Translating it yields CASSRGLAGEKGDTQYF.

CDR3 DNA: TGTGCCAGCTCACCAAGTCCGACAGGAAGAATGAACACTGAAGCTTTCTTT. Its translation is CASSPSPTGRMNTEAFF. This rearrangement joins TRBV18 to TRBJ1-1; D possibly corresponds to TRBD1 (6 bases). Trimming took 2 bases from V and 0 from J, leaving 16 bases between them. The CDR3 spans 17 residues. Germline V CDR1 and CDR2: KGHSH, LQKENI.

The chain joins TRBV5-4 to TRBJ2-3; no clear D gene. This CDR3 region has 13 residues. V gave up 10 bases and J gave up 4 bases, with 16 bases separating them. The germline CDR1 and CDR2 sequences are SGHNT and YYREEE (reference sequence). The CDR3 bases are TGTGCCTTCACCGGGCCCCGACCAGATACGCAGTATTTT. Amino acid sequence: CAFTGPRPDTQYF.

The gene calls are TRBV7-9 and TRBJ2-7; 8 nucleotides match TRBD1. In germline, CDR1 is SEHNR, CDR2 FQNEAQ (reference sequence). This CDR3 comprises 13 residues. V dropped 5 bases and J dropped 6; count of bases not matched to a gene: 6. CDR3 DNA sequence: TGTGCCAGCAGCCTTGGACAGGGTACCGAGCAGTACGTC. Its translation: CASSLGQGTEQYV.

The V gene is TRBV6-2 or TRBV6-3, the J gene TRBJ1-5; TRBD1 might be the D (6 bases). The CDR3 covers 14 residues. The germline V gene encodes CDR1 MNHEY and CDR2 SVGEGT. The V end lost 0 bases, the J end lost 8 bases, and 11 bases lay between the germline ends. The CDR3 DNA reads TGTGCCAGCAGTTACTCCGGGGGGCGTGAGCCCCAGCATTTT. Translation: CASSYSGGREPQHF.

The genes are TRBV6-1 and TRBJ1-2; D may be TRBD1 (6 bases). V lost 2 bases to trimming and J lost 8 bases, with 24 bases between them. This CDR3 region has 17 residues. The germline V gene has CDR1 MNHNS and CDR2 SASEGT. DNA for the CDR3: TGTGCCAGCAGTGAAAGGTGGTGGGGACACCAAAAGGAGGGCTACACCTTC. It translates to CASSERWWGHQKEGYTF.